This TCR beta chain was identified in a study of blood T cell repertoires in COVID-19. As for the study in general: The United States, Italy and Spain were the sources of the acute and convalescent COVID-19 samples. T cells, B-cell-depleted T cells, or PBMCs supplied cDNA or gDNA.

J was trimmed by 0 bases and V by 8 bases; bases with no gene match: 10. CDR3 size: 15 residues. Germline V gene sequence: CDR1 SQVTM, CDR2 ANQGSEA. In the original processing: Cell counts per sample came from amplifying reference gene primers. The protocol was immunoSEQ multiplex PCR, while the TCRdb copy is restricted to in-frame clones and leaves out a portion. The DNA gave D and trimming, while V, J and clone size come from that table. The data contain some 180,000 clones, around four fifths of them singletons. The source of this sequence is a woman aged 80 or over with COVID-19, enrolled during active disease. The rearrangement uses TRBV29-1 and TRBJ2-1; 7 bases align to TRBD2. The specimen sequenced was peripheral blood. CDR3 amino acids: CSLGGGGRSYNEQFF. CDR3 DNA sequence: TGCAGCCTTGGGGGGGGAGGCCGCTCCTACAATGAGCAGTTCTTC.